This T cell receptor (beta chain) was retrieved from a study of CD8 T cells in ankylosing spondylitis. Study observations and caveats: There was a TCR beta motif, made of several highly homologous variants, that appeared characteristic of ankylosing spondylitis blood.

5'-RACE, quantitative and with molecular barcodes, yielded the TCR beta libraries. TCRdb called the 5' RACE reads again in MiXCR, with one record for every CDR3 protein. The data show under 850,000 distinct CDR3 sequences, with 15% to 20% seen just once and around a fifth held by the top ten. The CDR3 covers 14 residues. V shed 3 bases and J 5 bases; nucleotides not matched to a gene: 6. This clonotype was counted between two and nine times. What it binds is not known. This receptor was obtained from a male donor with ankylosing spondylitis. The sequenced material came from blood, either unsorted or a sorted T cell fraction (not recorded which). This sequence joins TRBV12-3 or TRBV12-4 and TRBJ2-7; 8 bases map to TRBD2. The CDR3 region is CASSFDTSGNEQYF. CDR3 coding DNA: TGTGCCAGCAGTTTCGACACTAGCGGCAACGAGCAGTACTTC.